This TCR beta chain was obtained from a study of metastatic and nonmetastatic thyroid tumors (TCRdb year 2020). Background for the entire study: Repertoires were compared across peripheral blood and tumor or nodule tissue samples from malignant and benign thyroid patients. General study outcomes and caveats: TCR beta diversity was reported as significantly higher in malignant tumors than in benign nodules, in both blood and tumor samples.

Counted from cysteine to phenylalanine, this CDR3 has 16 amino acids. The read is trimmed to its CDR3 DNA, 48 bases read in frame from base 1. The germline V gene provides CDR1 MNHNS and CDR2 SASEGT. Trimmed from V: 2 bases; trimmed from J: 3 bases; junction bases lacking a gene match: 5. Libraries were prepared through PCR. Instrument used: Illumina HiSeq 4000. High-throughput sequencing was used to profile the TCR beta-chain CDR3 region of each patient. In the source study's methods: The researchers built a classifier to tell apart papillary thyroid cancer patients with distant metastasis, based on CDR3 differences among clinicopathological groups. The Shannon index was used to measure repertoire diversity, and the Morisita-Horn index was used to measure how similar tumor and blood repertoires were. TCRdb itself trimmed the public reads at Q25 with fastp, ran MiXCR and retained productive beta chains. Here the V and J calls rest on TCRdb's processing, not on the authors' analysis. The sample includes some 6,900 clones, with just under 30% observed a single time. The biggest ten clones account for 25% to 30% of the sample.

This clone was counted many times. The antigen it recognizes is unknown. Base qualities were left out, and no much larger clone turns up one base away. Before undergoing thyroid surgery, none of the patients had been given any kind of treatment. Using T-cell receptor beta sequencing, the study looked back at clinical samples from patients collected from about 2011 to 2018. This TCR derives from a female donor with papillary thyroid cancer or a benign thyroid nodule (not recorded which). Some clones in this sample may be carry-over from other donors' samples. The rearranged chain carries TRBV6-1 and TRBJ2-7, with 12 bases in between that match TRBD2. Sequencing was carried out using tumor tissue. The bases are TGTGCCAGCAGTGAAATCGGACTAGCGGGGTTCTACGAGCAGTACTTC. Its amino acids are CASSEIGLAGFYEQYF.